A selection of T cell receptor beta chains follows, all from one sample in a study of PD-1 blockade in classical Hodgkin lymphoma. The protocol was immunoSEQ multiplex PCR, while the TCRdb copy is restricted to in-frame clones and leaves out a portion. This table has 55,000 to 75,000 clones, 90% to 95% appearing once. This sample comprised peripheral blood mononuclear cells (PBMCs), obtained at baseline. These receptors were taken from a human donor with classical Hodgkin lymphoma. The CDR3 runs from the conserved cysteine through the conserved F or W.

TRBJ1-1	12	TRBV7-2	CASSLTSTEAFF
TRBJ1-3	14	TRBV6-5	CASSYGGLGNTIYF
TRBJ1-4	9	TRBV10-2	CADDEKLFF
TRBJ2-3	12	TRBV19	CASSLPSRSQYF
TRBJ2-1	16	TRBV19	CASSPGQPPPYNEQFF
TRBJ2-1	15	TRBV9	CASSVGGTTFNEQFF
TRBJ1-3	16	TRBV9	CASSDSRELSGNTIYF
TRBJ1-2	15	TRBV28	CASSTGTGGPYGYTF
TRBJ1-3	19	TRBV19	CASTRSLGGSGRSGNTIYF
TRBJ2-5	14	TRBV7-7	CASSWTPTDEAQYF
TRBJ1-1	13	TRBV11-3	CASSRDRLEEAFF
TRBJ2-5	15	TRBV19	CASSISGRTQETQYF
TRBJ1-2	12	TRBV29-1	CSVEDGLYGYTF
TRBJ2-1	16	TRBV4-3	CASSQVGTGDRNEQFF
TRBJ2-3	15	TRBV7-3	CASSLGTRLTDTQYF
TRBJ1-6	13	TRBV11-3	CASSSGTNSPLHF
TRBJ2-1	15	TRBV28	CASSVGLAAYNEQFF
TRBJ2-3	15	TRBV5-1	CASSFTSRSVDTQYF
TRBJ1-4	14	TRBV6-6	CASSYSDSPPQLFF
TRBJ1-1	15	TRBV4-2	CASSQEWPPGTEAFF
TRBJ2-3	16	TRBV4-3	CASSLGPPVSTDTQYF
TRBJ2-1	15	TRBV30	CAGGASGSSASGQFF
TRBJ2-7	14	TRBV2	CASSGTLNSYEQYF
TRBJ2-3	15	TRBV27	CASSRGGRSTDTQYF
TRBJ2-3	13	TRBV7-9	CASSLEPDRRSYF
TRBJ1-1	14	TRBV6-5	CASSLQGGYTEAFF
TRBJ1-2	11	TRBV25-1	CASTGGDGYTF
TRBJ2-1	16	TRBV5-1	CASSRPITGYRNEQFF
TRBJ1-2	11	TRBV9	CASQGDYGYTF
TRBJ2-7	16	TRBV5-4	CASSLAYAGAPPEQYF
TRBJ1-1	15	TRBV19	CASSIVWEGSTEAFF
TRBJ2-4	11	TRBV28	CASIGENIQYF
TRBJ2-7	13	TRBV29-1	CSVEMDRAYEQYF
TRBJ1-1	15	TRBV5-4	CASSAGGAIPLEAFF
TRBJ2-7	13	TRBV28	CASSLSQAHEQYF
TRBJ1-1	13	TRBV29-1	CSVVGAARTEAFF
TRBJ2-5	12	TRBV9	CASSVGEETQYF
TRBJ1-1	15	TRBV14	CASSFSRGGSTEAFF
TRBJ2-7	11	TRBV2	CASGVTYEQYF